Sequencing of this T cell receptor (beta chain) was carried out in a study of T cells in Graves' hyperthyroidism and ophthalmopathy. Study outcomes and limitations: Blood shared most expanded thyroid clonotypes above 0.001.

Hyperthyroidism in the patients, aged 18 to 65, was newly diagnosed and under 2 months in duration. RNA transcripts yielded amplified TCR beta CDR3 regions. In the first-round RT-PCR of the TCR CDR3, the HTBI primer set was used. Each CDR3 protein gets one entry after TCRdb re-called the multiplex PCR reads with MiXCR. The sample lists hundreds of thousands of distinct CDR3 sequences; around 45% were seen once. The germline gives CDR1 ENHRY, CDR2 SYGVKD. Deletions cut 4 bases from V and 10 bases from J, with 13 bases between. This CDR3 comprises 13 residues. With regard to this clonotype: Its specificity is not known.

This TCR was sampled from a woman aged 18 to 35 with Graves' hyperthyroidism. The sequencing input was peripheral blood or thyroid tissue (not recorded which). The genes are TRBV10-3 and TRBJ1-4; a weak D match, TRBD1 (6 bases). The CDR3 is CAISAGTSGKLFF. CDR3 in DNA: TGTGCCATCAGTGCCGGGACATCCGGAAAACTGTTTTTT.